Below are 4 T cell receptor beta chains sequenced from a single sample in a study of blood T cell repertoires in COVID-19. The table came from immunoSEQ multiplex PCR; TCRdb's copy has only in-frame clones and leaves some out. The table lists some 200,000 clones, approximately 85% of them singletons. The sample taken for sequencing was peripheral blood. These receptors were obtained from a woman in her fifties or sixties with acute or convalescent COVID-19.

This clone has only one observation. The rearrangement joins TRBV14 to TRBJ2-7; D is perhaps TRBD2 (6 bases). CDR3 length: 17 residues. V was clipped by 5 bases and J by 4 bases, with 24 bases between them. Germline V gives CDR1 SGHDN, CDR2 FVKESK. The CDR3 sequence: CASSYPTGTSSFYEQYV. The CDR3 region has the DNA TGTGCCAGCAGCTATCCGACGGGGACTTCTTCCTTTTACGAGCAGTACGTC.

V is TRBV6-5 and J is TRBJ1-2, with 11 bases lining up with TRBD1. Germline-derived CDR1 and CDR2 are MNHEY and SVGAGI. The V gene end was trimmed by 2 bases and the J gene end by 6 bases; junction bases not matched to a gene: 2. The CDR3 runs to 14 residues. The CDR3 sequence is CASSYGQGADGYTF. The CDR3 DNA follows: TGTGCCAGCAGTTACGGACAGGGGGCTGATGGCTACACCTTC.

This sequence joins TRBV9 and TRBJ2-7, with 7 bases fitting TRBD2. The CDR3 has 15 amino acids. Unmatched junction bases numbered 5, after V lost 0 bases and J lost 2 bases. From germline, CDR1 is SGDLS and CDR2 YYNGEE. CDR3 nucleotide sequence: TGTGCCAGCAGCGTAGAAGCGGGATCTACCTACGAGCAGTACTTC. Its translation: CASSVEAGSTYEQYF.

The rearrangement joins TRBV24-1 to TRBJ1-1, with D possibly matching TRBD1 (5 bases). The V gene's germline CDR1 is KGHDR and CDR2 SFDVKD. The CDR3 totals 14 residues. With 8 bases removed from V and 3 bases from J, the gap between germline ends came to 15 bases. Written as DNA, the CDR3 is TGTGCCACCAAAAAGGACAATCTGGACACTGAAGCTTTCTTT. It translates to CATKKDNLDTEAFF.